Shown below are 8 T cell receptor beta chains from a single sample sequenced in a study of cytomegalovirus exposure and HLA in healthy donors. Sequencing was performed with immunoSEQ multiplex PCR; in TCRdb, only in-frame clones are kept and a portion is missing. This sample has about 110,000 clones, with under 85% found just once. The sample was PBMCs. The source is a woman aged 18-29 years in good health and CMV-seronegative.

The chain has TRBV11-2 and TRBJ2-7; TRBD1 matches at 8 bases. The CDR3 is 16 residues long. Trimming took 3 bases from V and 4 from J; bases not matched to a gene: 11. The germline gives CDR1 SGHAT, CDR2 FQNNGV. The CDR3 region is CASSFFSAGGGYEQYF. The CDR3 nucleotides read TGTGCCAGCAGCTTCTTCTCCGCAGGGGGCGGTTACGAGCAGTACTTC. Full variable domain (remainder filled in from reference TRBV11-2 and TRBJ2-7): EAGVAQSPRYKIIEKRQSVAFWCNPISGHATLYWYQQILGQGPKLLIQFQNNGVVDDSQLPKDRFSAERLKGVDSTLKIQPAKLEDSAVYLCASSFFSAGGGYEQYFGPGTRLTVT.

V and J are TRBV19 and TRBJ1-6; D is undetermined. Germline V lookup: CDR1 LNHDA, CDR2 SQIVND (reference sequence). The CDR3 consists of 12 residues. V lost 9 bases and J lost 7, with 10 bases in between. CDR3 DNA: TGTGCCAGCTCAGTCACCAATTCACCCCTCCACTTT. Its protein is CASSVTNSPLHF. Full variable domain (missing parts from reference TRBV19 and TRBJ1-6): DGGITQSPKYLFRKEGQNVTLSCEQNLNHDAMYWYRQDPGQGLRLIYYSQIVNDFQKGDIAEGYSVSREKKESFPLTVTSAQKNPTAFYLCASSVTNSPLHFGNGTRLTVT.

This chain joins TRBV27 and TRBJ2-7; TRBD1 matches 8 bases. The CDR3 is 13 residues long. J gave up 4 bases and V 5 bases, and 4 bases lay outside the gene matches. The germline V gene encodes CDR1 MNHEY and CDR2 SMNVEV (reference sequence). CDR3 in DNA: TGTGCCAGCAGTGGACAGGGACGATACGAGCAGTACTTC. Residues: CASSGQGRYEQYF.

The chain carries TRBV9 and TRBJ2-6; the match to TRBD1 covers 10 bases. The CDR3 has 23 amino acids. J was trimmed by 0 bases and V by 3 bases; bases with no gene match: 21. Germline assignment: CDR1 SGDLS and CDR2 YYNGEE. The CDR3 DNA reads as TGTGCCAGCAGCGCGCCGGCAGATTTCGGCGGGACAGGGGACTTCTCTGGGGCCAACGTCCTGACTTTC. Translated, it gives CASSAPADFGGTGDFSGANVLTF.

V usage is TRBV30 and J usage is TRBJ1-2; D unresolved. CDR3 length: 13 residues. From germline, CDR1 is GTSNPN and CDR2 SVGIG (reference sequence). With 4 bases removed from V and 2 bases from J, the gap between germline ends came to 11 bases. This CDR3 is CAWTKGVNYGYTF. The CDR3 nucleotides are TGTGCCTGGACGAAGGGAGTCAACTATGGCTACACCTTC.

The V and J genes are TRBV4-2 and TRBJ2-5, with TRBD2 matching over 15 bases. This CDR3 region has 19 residues. V lost 4 bases to trimming and J lost 5 bases; unmatched junction nucleotides: 14. CDR1 LGHNA and CDR2 YNFKEQ come from the germline V gene. This CDR3 is CASSPEIGLAGGLGETQYF. The CDR3 DNA follows: TGTGCCAGCAGCCCCGAAATCGGACTAGCGGGGGGGCTGGGGGAGACCCAGTACTTC.

The rearrangement links TRBV2 to TRBJ2-1; D perhaps matches TRBD2 (7 bases). The length of the CDR3 is 15 residues. Germline CDR1 SNHLY, CDR2 FYNNEI. Trimming pared 4 bases from V and 7 bases from J, leaving 17 bases between. The CDR3 DNA is TGTGCCAGCAGTGTGAGTGGGGGGGCAAGGAATGAGCAGTTCTTC. This sequence encodes CASSVSGGARNEQFF.

This clone was recorded once. V is TRBV27 and J is TRBJ2-7; D might be TRBD1 (6 bases). The CDR3 is made up of 15 amino acids. Germline V gene data show CDR1 as MNHEY and CDR2 as SMNVEV (reference sequence). Trimming pared 5 bases from V and 0 bases from J, leaving 14 bases between. The CDR3 region has the DNA TGTGCCAGCAGTGAGACGACAGGATTCTCCTACGAGCAGTACTTC. Amino acids: CASSETTGFSYEQYF.